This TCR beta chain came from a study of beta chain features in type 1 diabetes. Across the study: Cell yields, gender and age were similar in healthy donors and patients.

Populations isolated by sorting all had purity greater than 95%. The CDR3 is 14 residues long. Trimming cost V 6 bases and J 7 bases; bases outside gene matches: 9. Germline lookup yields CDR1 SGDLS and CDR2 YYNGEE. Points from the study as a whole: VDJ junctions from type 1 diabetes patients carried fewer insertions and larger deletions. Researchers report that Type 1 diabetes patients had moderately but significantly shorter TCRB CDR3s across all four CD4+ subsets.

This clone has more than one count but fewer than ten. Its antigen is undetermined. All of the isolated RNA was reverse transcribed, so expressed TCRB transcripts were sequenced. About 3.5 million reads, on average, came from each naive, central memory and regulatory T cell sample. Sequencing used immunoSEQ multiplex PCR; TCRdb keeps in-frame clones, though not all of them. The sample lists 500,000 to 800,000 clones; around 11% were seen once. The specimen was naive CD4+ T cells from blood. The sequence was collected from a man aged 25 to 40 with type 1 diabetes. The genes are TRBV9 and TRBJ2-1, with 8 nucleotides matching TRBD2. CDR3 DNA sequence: TGTGCCAGCACCACGGGGGGGCCGGGGAATGAGCAGTTCTTC. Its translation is CASTTGGPGNEQFF.